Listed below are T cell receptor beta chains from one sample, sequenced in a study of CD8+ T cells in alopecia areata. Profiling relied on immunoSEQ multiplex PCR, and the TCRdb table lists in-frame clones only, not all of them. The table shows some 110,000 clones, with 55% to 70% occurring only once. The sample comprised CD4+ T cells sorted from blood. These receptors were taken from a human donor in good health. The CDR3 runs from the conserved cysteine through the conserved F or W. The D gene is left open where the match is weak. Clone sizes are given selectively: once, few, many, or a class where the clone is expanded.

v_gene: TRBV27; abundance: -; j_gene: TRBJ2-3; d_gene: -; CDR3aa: CASGPWTGRSTDTQYF; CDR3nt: TGTGCCAGCGGCCCCTGGACGGGACGGAGCACAGATACGCAGTATTTT
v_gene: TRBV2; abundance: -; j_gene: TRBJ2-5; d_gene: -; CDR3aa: CASSGTGETQYF; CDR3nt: TGTGCCAGCAGTGGGACGGGAGAGACCCAGTACTTC
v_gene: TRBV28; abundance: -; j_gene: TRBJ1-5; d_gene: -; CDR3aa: CASSLGDRSSQPQHF; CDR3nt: TGTGCCAGCAGTTTAGGAGACAGGAGTAGTCAGCCCCAGCATTTT
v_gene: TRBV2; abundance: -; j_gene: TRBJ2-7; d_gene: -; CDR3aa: CASGGLSSYEQYF; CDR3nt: TGTGCCAGCGGGGGACTTTCATCCTACGAGCAGTACTTC
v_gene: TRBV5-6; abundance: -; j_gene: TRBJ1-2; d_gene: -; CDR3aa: CASAGRYGYTF; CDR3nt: TGTGCCAGCGCAGGGCGCTATGGCTACACCTTC
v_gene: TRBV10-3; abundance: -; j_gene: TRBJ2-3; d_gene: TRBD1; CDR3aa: CAIRQGAEDTQYF; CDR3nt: TGTGCCATCAGGCAGGGGGCGGAAGATACGCAGTATTTT
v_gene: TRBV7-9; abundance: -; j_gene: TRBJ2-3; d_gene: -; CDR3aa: CASSLGRGWNTQYF; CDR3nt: TGTGCCAGCAGCTTAGGCCGCGGGTGGAATACGCAGTATTTT
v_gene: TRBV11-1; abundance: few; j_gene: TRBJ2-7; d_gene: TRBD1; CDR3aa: CASSLLTGQDYEQYF; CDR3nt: TGTGCCAGCAGCCTTCTGACAGGGCAAGACTACGAGCAGTACTTC
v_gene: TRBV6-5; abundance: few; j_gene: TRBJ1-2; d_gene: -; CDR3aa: CASSSSQDGNYGYTF; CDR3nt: TGTGCCAGCAGTTCTTCCCAGGACGGGAACTATGGCTACACCTTC
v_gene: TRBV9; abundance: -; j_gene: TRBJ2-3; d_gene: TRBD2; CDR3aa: CASSARLSRGARADTQYF; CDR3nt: TGTGCCAGCAGCGCGCGCCTCTCGCGGGGGGCGAGGGCAGATACGCAGTATTTT
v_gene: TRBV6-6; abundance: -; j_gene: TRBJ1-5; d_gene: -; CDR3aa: CASRVGASNQPQHF; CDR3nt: TGTGCCAGCAGGGTAGGGGCGAGCAATCAGCCCCAGCATTTT
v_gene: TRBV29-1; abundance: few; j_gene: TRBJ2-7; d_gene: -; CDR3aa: CSVGTSYEQYF; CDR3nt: TGCAGCGTCGGGACGTCCTACGAGCAGTACTTC
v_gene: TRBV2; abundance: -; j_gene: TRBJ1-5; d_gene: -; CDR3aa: CASRGVSNQPQHF; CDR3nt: TGTGCCAGCAGGGGGGTTAGCAATCAGCCCCAGCATTTT
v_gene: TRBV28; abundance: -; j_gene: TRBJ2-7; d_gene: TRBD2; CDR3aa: CASSFGLAEQYF; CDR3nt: TGTGCCAGCAGTTTTGGACTAGCAGAGCAGTACTTC
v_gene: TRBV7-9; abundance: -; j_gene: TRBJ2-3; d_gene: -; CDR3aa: CASSPLSSTDTQYF; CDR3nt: TGTGCCAGCAGCCCCTTGTCCTCCACAGATACGCAGTATTTT
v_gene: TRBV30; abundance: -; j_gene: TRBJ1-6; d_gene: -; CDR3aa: CAWSAPRSPLHF; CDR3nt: TGTGCCTGGAGTGCCCCTCGGTCACCCCTCCACTTT
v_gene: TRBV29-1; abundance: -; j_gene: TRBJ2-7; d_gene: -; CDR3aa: CSAGGSSYEQYF; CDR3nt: TGCAGCGCCGGTGGGAGCTCCTACGAGCAGTACTTC